This TCR beta chain was identified in a study of blood T cell repertoires in COVID-19 (TCRdb year 2020). Study-wide context: Samples covering the acute and convalescent phases of COVID-19 were provided by collaborators in the United States, Italy and Spain. The prospective study material was composed of cDNA or gDNA derived from T cells, B-cell-depleted T cells, or PBMCs. Subjects who had been exposed to COVID-19, were actively infected with it, or had recovered from it provided the deeply sampled blood TCRbeta repertoires that made up the dataset. A freely available public database, intended as a resource for researchers studying the immune response to SARS-CoV-2, is where the repertoires were released. Samples came from the ongoing ImmuneRACE study (first 160 participants) plus 1,254 subjects from 6 global collaborators. A de-identified subject ID, COVID-19 status, age in years and sex were almost always included in the sample metadata. Where HLA class I and class II types were available, the types were taken from metadata supplied by the sample provider, not from assay-based typing.

Study-level results and caveats: Clinical and demographic metadata were provided uncurated, with the amount varying by source and participant.

Remarks on this clone: Its antigen is unknown. No per-base quality is available; no much larger clone lies one base away.

The immunoSEQ Assay, a bias-controlled multiplex PCR, was used to amplify TCRbeta CDR3 regions from genomic DNA. As for the authors' bioinformatics: Nucleated cell counts per sample were estimated from amplification of reference gene primers within the assay. To quantify the absolute abundance of each unique TCRbeta CDR3 rearrangement, sequence reads were collapsed and filtered. For each sample, productive Simpson clonality was calculated by taking the square root of Simpson's diversity index across productive rearrangements. TCRdb took over this immuneACCESS table, retaining in-frame rearrangements with V and J assigned. Such tables are incomplete; in checked studies, under half of the missing clones stem from an unresolved V gene, and the remainder is unexplained. Clone size and the V and J calls come from that table; the DNA yielded D and trimming. The sample table contains under 300,000 clones; only one count was recorded for about nine tenths of them. The leading ten clones occupy roughly 0.96% of the sample.

CDR1 MNHEY and CDR2 SMNVEV are derived from the germline V gene (reference sequence). Measured from the cysteine to the phenylalanine, the CDR3 is 13 residues long. Left in the record is the CDR3 DNA by itself, 39 bases read in frame from the first base. At the junction V is shortened by 8 bases and J by 6 bases, with 16 bases in between. Samples from volunteer blood donors who had recovered from COVID-19 were contributed by a second Seattle source. Collaborating institutions collected whole blood in K2EDTA tubes following their own protocols. For TCRbeta analysis, collaborator samples were shipped as frozen whole blood, as isolated PBMCs, or as DNA extracted from either sample type.

Sequencing was carried out using peripheral blood. The TCR was taken from a woman between 40 and 55 years old who had recovered from COVID-19. Recombination connected TRBV27 to TRBJ1-1, with no confidently assigned D gene. The CDR3 corresponds to CASSSDGWSEAFF. The DNA reads as follows: TGTGCCAGCTCGAGCGACGGGTGGTCTGAAGCTTTCTTT.